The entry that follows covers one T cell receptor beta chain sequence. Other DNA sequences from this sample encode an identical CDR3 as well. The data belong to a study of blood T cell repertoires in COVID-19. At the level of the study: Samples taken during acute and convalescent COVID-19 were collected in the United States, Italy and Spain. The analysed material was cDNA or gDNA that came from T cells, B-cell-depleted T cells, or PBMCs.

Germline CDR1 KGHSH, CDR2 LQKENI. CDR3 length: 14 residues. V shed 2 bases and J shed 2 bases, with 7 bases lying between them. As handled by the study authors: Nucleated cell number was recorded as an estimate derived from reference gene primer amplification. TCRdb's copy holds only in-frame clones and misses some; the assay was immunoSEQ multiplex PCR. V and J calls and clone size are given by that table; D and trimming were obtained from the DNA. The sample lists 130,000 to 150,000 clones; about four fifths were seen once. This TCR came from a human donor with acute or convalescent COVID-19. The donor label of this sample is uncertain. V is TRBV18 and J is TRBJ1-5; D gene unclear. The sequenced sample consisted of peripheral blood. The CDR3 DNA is TGTGCCAGCTCACCAAGCGGGGGCAATCAGCCCCAGCATTTT. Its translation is CASSPSGGNQPQHF.